This section outlines one T cell receptor (beta chain) sequence together with its context. CDR3 length: 16 amino acids. CDR1 and CDR2 from the germline V gene are MNHNS and SASEGT. The V end lost 4 bases, the J end lost 2 bases, and 15 bases lay between the germline ends. Analyses pooled second doses at about 4 or about 12 weeks. The data are from a study of T cell responses to AZD1222 COVID-19 vaccine. Only in-frame clones appear in the TCRdb table, and some are missing; sequencing was by immunoSEQ multiplex PCR. The profile shows tens of thousands of clones, about 92% of them singletons. The chain carries TRBV6-1 and TRBJ1-5, with D possibly being TRBD1 (5 bases). The TCR was taken from an adult who received the AZD1222 COVID-19 vaccine. The input for sequencing was peripheral blood, taken 28 days after the second AZD1222 dose. In DNA, the CDR3 is TGTGCCAGCAGTGCCCCAACGACAGTGGGCAATCAGCCCCAGCATTTT. Its protein is CASSAPTTVGNQPQHF.